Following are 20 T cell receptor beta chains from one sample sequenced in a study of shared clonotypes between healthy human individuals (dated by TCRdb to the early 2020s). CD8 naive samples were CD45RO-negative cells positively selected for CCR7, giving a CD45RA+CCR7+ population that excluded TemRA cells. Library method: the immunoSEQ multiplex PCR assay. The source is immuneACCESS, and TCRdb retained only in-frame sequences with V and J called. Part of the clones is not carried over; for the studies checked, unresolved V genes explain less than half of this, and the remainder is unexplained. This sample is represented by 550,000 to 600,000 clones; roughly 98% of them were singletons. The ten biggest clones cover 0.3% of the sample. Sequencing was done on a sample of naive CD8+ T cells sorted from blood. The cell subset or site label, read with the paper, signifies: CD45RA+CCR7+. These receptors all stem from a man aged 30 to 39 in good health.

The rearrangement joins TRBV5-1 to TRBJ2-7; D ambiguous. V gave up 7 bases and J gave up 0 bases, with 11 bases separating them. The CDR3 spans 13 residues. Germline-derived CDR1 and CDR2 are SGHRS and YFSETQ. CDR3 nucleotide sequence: TGCGCCAGCGGGCCGGTCGACTCCTACGAGCAGTACTTC. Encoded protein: CASGPVDSYEQYF.

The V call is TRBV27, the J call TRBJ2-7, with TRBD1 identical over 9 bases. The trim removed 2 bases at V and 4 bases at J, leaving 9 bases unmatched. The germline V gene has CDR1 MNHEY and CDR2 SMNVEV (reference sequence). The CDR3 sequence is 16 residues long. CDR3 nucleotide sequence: TGTGCCAGCAGTTTAGAGGGGTTGGGACAGGGTTACGAGCAGTACTTC. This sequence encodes CASSLEGLGQGYEQYF.

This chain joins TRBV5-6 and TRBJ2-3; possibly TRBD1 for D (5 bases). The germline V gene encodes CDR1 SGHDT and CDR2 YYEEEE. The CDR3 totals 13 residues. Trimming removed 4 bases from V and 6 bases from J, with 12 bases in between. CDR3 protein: CASSPPAGDTQYF. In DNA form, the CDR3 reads TGTGCCAGCAGCCCACCCGCAGGGGATACGCAGTATTTT.

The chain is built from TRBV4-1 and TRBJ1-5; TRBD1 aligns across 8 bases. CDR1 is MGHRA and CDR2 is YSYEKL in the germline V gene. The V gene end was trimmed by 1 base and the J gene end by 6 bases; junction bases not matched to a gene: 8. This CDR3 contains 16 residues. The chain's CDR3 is CASSQAGQGWPQPQHF. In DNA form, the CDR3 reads TGCGCCAGCAGCCAAGCCGGACAGGGATGGCCTCAGCCCCAGCATTTT.

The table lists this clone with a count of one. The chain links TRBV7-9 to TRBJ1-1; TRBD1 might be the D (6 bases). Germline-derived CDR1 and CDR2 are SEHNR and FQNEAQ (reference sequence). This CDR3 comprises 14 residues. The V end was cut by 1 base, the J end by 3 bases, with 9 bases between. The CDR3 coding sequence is TGTGCCAGCAGCTTAGGGGGGCAGGACACTGAAGCTTTCTTT. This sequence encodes CASSLGGQDTEAFF.

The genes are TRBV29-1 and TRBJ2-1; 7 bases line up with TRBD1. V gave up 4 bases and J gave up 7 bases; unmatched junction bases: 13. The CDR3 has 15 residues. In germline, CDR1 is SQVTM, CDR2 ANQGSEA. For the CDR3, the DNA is TGCAGCGTTGTGGACCCCCGGGACAGTCAAAATGAGCAGTTCTTC. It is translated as CSVVDPRDSQNEQFF.

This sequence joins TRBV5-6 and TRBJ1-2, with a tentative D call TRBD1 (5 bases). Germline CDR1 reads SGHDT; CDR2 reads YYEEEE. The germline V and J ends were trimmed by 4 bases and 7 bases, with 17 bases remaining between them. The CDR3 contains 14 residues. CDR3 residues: CASSPRARAFGYTF. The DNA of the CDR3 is TGTGCCAGCAGCCCCAGGGCCAGGGCATTTGGCTACACCTTC.

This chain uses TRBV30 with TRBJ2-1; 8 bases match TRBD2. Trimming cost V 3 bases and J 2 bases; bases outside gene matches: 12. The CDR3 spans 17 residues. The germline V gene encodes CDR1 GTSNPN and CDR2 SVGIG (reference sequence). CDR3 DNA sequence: TGTGCCTGGAGCGGACTAGCCGATACCCAAGCCTACAATGAGCAGTTCTTC. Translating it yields CAWSGLADTQAYNEQFF.

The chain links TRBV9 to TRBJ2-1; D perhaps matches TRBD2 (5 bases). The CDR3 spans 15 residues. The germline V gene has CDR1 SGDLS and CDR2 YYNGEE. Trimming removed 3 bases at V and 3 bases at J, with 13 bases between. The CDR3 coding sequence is TGTGCCAGCAGCGGGTCTGTAGGGAGCTACAATGAGCAGTTCTTC. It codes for CASSGSVGSYNEQFF.

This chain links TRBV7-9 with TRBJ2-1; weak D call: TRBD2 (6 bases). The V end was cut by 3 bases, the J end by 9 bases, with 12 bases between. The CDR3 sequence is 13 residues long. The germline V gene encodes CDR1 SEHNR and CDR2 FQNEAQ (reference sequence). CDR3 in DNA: TGTGCCAGCAGCTTGGGACTCCCAGGTGAGCAGTTCTTC. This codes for CASSLGLPGEQFF.

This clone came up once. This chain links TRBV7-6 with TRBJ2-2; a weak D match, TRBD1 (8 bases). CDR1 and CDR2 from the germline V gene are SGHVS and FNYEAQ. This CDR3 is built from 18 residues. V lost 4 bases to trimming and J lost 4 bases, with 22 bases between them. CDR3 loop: CASSSVRLQGEGTGELFF. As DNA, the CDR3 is TGTGCCAGCAGCTCGGTCCGGTTACAGGGGGAGGGCACCGGGGAGCTGTTTTTT.

The CDR3 coding sequence is TGTGCCAGCAGCTTGGCTGGGGGGCGTCAAGAGACCCAGTACTTC. Its protein product is CASSLAGGRQETQYF. V usage is TRBV7-9 and J usage is TRBJ2-5; the D call may be TRBD1 or TRBD2 (6 bases each). The V end lost 3 bases, the J end lost 2 bases, and 13 bases lay between the germline ends. Germline V CDR1 and CDR2: SEHNR, FQNEAQ (reference sequence). There are 15 residues in the CDR3.

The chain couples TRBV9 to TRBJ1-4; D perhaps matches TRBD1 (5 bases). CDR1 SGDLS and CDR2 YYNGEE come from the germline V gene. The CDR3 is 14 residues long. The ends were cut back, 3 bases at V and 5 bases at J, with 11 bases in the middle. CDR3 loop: CASSGQGNNEKLFF. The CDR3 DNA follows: TGTGCCAGCAGCGGCCAGGGTAACAATGAAAAACTGTTTTTT.

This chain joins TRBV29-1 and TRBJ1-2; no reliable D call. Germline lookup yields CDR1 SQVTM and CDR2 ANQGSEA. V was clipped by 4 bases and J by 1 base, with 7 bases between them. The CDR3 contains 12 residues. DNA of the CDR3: TGCAGCGTTGGGAGGGATAACTATGGCTACACCTTC. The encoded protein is CSVGRDNYGYTF.

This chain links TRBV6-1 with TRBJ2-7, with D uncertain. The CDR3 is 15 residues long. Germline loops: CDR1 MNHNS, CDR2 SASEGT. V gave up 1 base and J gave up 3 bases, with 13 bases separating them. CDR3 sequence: CASSEEESVSYEQYF. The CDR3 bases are TGTGCCAGCAGTGAAGAAGAGTCGGTCAGCTACGAGCAGTACTTC.

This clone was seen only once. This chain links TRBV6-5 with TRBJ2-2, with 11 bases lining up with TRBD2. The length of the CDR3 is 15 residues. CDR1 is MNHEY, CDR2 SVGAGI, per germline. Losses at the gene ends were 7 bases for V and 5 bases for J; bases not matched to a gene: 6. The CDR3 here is CASTALAGGTGELFF. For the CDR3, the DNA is TGTGCCAGCACAGCCCTAGCGGGAGGTACCGGGGAGCTGTTTTTT.

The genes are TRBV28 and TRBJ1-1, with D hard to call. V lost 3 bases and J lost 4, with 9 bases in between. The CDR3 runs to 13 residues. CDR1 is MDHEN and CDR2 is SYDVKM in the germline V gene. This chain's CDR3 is CASSLSQSTEAFF. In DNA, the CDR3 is TGTGCCAGCAGTTTGTCCCAAAGCACTGAAGCTTTCTTT.

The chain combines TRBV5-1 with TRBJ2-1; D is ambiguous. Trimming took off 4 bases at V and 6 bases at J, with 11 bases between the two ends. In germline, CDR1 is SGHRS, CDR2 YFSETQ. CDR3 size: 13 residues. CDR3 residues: CASSPTPGNEQFF. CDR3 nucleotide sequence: TGCGCCAGCAGCCCTACTCCAGGCAATGAGCAGTTCTTC.

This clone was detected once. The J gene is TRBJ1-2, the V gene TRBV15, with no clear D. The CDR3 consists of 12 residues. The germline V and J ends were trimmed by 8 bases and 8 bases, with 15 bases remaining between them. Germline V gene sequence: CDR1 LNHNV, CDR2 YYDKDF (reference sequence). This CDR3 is CATDAGVFGYTF. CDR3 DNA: TGTGCCACCGACGCCGGGGTGTTCGGCTACACCTTC.

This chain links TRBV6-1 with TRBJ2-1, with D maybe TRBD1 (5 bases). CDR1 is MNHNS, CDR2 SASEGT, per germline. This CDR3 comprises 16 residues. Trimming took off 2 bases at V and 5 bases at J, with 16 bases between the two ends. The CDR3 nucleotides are TGTGCCAGCAGTGAATTGGGGCTCTTTAGTGACAATGAGCAGTTCTTC. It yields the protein CASSELGLFSDNEQFF.